The 20 T cell receptor beta chains below come from one sample, sequenced in a study of cytotoxic CD8 clonotypes in ibrutinib-treated CLL. Method: immunoSEQ multiplex PCR; TCRdb's copy keeps in-frame clones and lacks some. The repertoire includes some 81,000 clones, roughly 77% of them detected once, and 4.8% sits in the top ten. This material consisted of PBMCs, taken after 12 months of ibrutinib treatment. These receptors all come from a human donor with chronic lymphocytic leukemia.

The genes are TRBV2 and TRBJ2-3; TRBD2 aligns across 11 bases. Germline-derived CDR1 and CDR2 are SNHLY and FYNNEI. This CDR3 has 15 amino acids. V was clipped by 6 bases and J by 4 bases; unmatched bases: 6. CDR3 nucleotide sequence: TGTGCCAGCAGAGCACTAGCGGGAGTTTCAGATACGCAGTATTTT. Its translation is CASRALAGVSDTQYF.

There are many counts of this clone. The rearrangement joins TRBV30 to TRBJ1-5; weak D call: TRBD1 (6 bases). The CDR3 covers 13 residues. V gave up 0 bases and J gave up 6 bases, with 9 bases separating them. CDR1 GTSNPN and CDR2 SVGIG come from the germline V gene (reference sequence). The CDR3 reads CAWSVRGGQPQHF. The CDR3 nucleotides read TGTGCCTGGAGTGTAAGGGGGGGTCAGCCCCAGCATTTT.

The chain joins TRBV7-6 to TRBJ2-6, with D perhaps TRBD2 (6 bases). Per germline, CDR1 SGHVS and CDR2 FNYEAQ. The CDR3 runs to 18 residues. Trimming cost V 5 bases and J 0 bases, with 17 bases left between them. The CDR3 protein is CASSPLLGGYSGANVLTF. Here the CDR3 DNA reads TGTGCCAGCAGCCCACTCCTGGGGGGATACTCTGGGGCCAACGTCCTGACTTTC. Filled out from reference TRBV7-6 and TRBJ2-6, the complete variable domain reads GAGVSQSPRYKVTKRGQDVALRCDPISGHVSLYWYRQALGQGPEFLTYFNYEAQQDKSGLPNDRFSAERPEGSISTLTIQRTEQRDSAMYRCASSPLLGGYSGANVLTFGAGSRLTVL.

V is TRBV7-2 and J is TRBJ2-5; tentatively, D is TRBD1 or TRBD2 (5 bases each). The CDR3 is made up of 16 amino acids. Trimming shortened V by 5 bases and J by 1 base, and 17 bases separated the two germline ends. The germline CDR1 and CDR2 sequences are SGHTA and FQGNSA. As DNA, the CDR3 is TGTGCCAGCAGCCGAAGGGGCGGAGGCCCCCAAGAGACCCAGTACTTC. This gives the protein CASSRRGGGPQETQYF.

This clone was seen ten or more times. J is TRBJ1-4 and V is TRBV30; the D gene is possibly TRBD1 (6 bases). The CDR3 totals 13 residues. Trimming cost V 3 bases and J 4 bases, with 9 bases left between them. The V gene's germline CDR1 is GTSNPN and CDR2 SVGIG (reference sequence). In nucleotides, the CDR3 is TGTGCCTGGAGCCGGGACAATAATGAAAAACTGTTTTTT. It specifies CAWSRDNNEKLFF. Complete variable domain (other parts from reference TRBV30 and TRBJ1-4): SQTIHQWPATLVQPVGSPLSLECTVEGTSNPNLYWYRQAAGRGLQLLFYSVGIGQISSEVPQNLSASRPQDRQFILSSKKLLLSDSGFYLCAWSRDNNEKLFFGSGTQLSVL.

There are a few counts of this clone. This chain links TRBV30 with TRBJ2-7, with D possibly TRBD1 on 6 matching bases. Between the trimmed V and J ends, which lost 0 bases and 0 bases, there was a span of 6 bases. CDR1 is GTSNPN, CDR2 SVGIG, per germline (reference sequence). The CDR3 is 13 amino acids. The DNA for the CDR3 is TGTGCCTGGAGTGTAGGGGGCTCCTACGAGCAGTACTTC. As protein: CAWSVGGSYEQYF.

Only one count was recorded for this clone. The V and J genes are TRBV6-5 and TRBJ2-3; possible D gene TRBD1, 6 bases. The CDR3 has 15 residues. With 6 bases removed from V and 0 bases from J, the gap between germline ends came to 13 bases. Germline V gives CDR1 MNHEY, CDR2 SVGAGI. CDR3 sequence: CASSRDNPSTDTQYF. The CDR3 DNA follows: TGTGCCAGCAGCCGGGACAACCCTAGCACAGATACGCAGTATTTT.

The J gene is TRBJ1-3, the V gene TRBV5-1, with D unresolved. The V gene lost 2 bases and the J gene lost 0 bases, with 9 bases spanning the gap. The length of the CDR3 is 15 residues. Germline-derived CDR1 and CDR2 are SGHRS and YFSETQ. The chain's CDR3 is CASSFGGISGNTIYF. The CDR3 coding sequence is TGCGCCAGCAGCTTCGGCGGTATCTCTGGAAACACCATATATTTT.

The chain carries TRBV27 and TRBJ2-7, with TRBD2 matching 14 bases. This CDR3 is 18 amino acids long. The V gene end was trimmed by 5 bases and the J gene end by 2 bases; junction bases not matched to a gene: 11. Germline CDR1 and CDR2: MNHEY and SMNVEV (reference sequence). The CDR3 bases are TGTGCCAGCAGTCCCGGACTAGCGGGGGGCCGTACAACCTACGAGCAGTACTTC. Its translation is CASSPGLAGGRTTYEQYF.

There are a few counts of this clone. The chain is built from TRBV15 and TRBJ2-3; D ambiguous. Germline CDR1 reads LNHNV; CDR2 reads YYDKDF (reference sequence). Trimming stripped 3 bases from V and 0 bases from J, with 7 bases between. This CDR3 is 14 amino acids long. The chain's CDR3 is CATSRALSTDTQYF. The CDR3 DNA reads as TGTGCCACCAGCAGGGCGCTTAGCACAGATACGCAGTATTTT.

The V call is TRBV5-1, the J call TRBJ1-1; D is ambiguous. The germline gives CDR1 SGHRS, CDR2 YFSETQ. V gave up 1 base and J gave up 2 bases, with 12 bases separating them. This CDR3 comprises 15 residues. CDR3 in DNA: TGCGCCAGCAGCTTGTCGGTTGGCAGTAACACTGAAGCTTTCTTT. Translated: CASSLSVGSNTEAFF.

This clone was observed a handful of times. The genes are TRBV10-3 and TRBJ2-1; 10 positions agree with TRBD1. CDR1 is ENHRY and CDR2 is SYGVKD in the germline V gene. The CDR3 covers 14 residues. V gave up 10 bases and J gave up 6 bases; unmatched junction bases: 9. CDR3 protein: CATTGTGESNEQFF. CDR3 nucleotide sequence: TGTGCCACCACCGGGACAGGGGAGAGCAATGAGCAGTTCTTC.

In its sample, this clone was seen once. The V call is TRBV5-1, the J call TRBJ2-6, with D possibly matching TRBD2 (6 bases). Germline V gene data show CDR1 as SGHRS and CDR2 as YFSETQ. This CDR3 is built from 15 residues. Deletions cut 5 bases from V and 0 bases from J, with 9 bases between. CDR3 protein: CASRRGDSGANVLTF. CDR3 DNA sequence: TGCGCCAGCAGGCGGGGAGACTCTGGGGCCAACGTCCTGACTTTC.

The rearrangement joins TRBV9 to TRBJ2-1; D remains unclear. This CDR3 region has 14 residues. Looked up from germline, CDR1 is SGDLS and CDR2 is YYNGEE. V lost 4 bases to trimming and J lost 8 bases, with 16 bases between them. This CDR3 reads CASSPLGWVDEQFF. DNA for the CDR3: TGTGCCAGCAGCCCCCTAGGGTGGGTAGATGAGCAGTTCTTC.

This rearrangement joins TRBV5-1 to TRBJ2-3, with D hard to call. This CDR3 spans 12 amino acids. Trimming pared 4 bases from V and 4 bases from J, leaving 7 bases between. Germline CDR1 SGHRS, CDR2 YFSETQ. The chain's CDR3 is CASSPPADTQYF. DNA of the CDR3: TGCGCCAGCAGCCCGCCCGCAGATACGCAGTATTTT.

This chain uses TRBV7-3 with TRBJ1-5; possible D gene TRBD1, 5 bases. V gave up 11 bases and J gave up 6 bases, with 29 bases separating them. CDR3 length: 17 amino acids. CDR1 SGHTA and CDR2 FQGTGA come from the germline V gene. CDR3 bases: TGTGCCCCCCGGGGTGGGAGTTGGAATCAGGGCACTCAGCCCCAGCATTTT. Protein sequence: CAPRGGSWNQGTQPQHF. Variable domain in full (rest from reference TRBV7-3 and TRBJ1-5): GAGVSQTPSNKVTEKGKYVELRCDPISGHTALYWYRQSLGQGPEFLIYFQGTGAADDSGLPNDRFFAVRPEGSVSTLKIQRTERGDSAVYLCAPRGGSWNQGTQPQHFGDGTRLSIL.

This clone was recorded a few times. The rearrangement links TRBV4-3 to TRBJ2-5, with TRBD1 matching 10 bases. J lost 4 bases, V lost 4 bases, and 12 bases had no gene match. The CDR3 has 17 amino acids. The germline V gene has CDR1 LGHNA and CDR2 YSLEER. The CDR3 DNA reads TGCGCCAGCAGCCCCTCCCACTGGACAGGGGGGCGAGAGACCCAGTACTTC. As protein: CASSPSHWTGGRETQYF.

This sequence joins TRBV4-3 and TRBJ2-1, with D perhaps given as TRBD1 or TRBD2 (5 bases each). The CDR3 runs 15 residues. The ends were cut back, 0 bases at V and 5 bases at J, with 11 bases in the middle. CDR1 LGHNA and CDR2 YSLEER come from the germline V gene. CDR3 nucleotide sequence: TGCGCCAGCAGCCAAGATCCGGGGCTCCACAATGAGCAGTTCTTC. Translation gives CASSQDPGLHNEQFF.

The chain is built from TRBV10-2 and TRBJ2-7; 8 nucleotides agree with TRBD2. This CDR3 has 16 residues. J gave up 0 bases and V 4 bases, and 8 bases lay outside the gene matches. The germline gives CDR1 WSHSY, CDR2 SAAADI. The CDR3, as DNA: TGCGCCAGCAGTGCGATTACCGGGACTAGCTCCTACGAGCAGTACTTC. This gives the protein CASSAITGTSSYEQYF.

This clone was seen once. The chain employs TRBV19 and TRBJ1-2; TRBD1 might be the D (6 bases). Deletions cut 5 bases from V and 4 bases from J, with 20 bases between. This CDR3 is built from 16 residues. CDR1 is LNHDA, CDR2 SQIVND, per germline (reference sequence). CDR3 bases: TGTGCCAGTAGTTCCTCCACCCGACAGGTTGGCTATGGCTACACCTTC. It is translated as CASSSSTRQVGYGYTF. Full variable domain (missing parts from reference TRBV19 and TRBJ1-2): DGGITQSPKYLFRKEGQNVTLSCEQNLNHDAMYWYRQDPGQGLRLIYYSQIVNDFQKGDIAEGYSVSREKKESFPLTVTSAQKNPTAFYLCASSSSTRQVGYGYTFGSGTRLTVV.